Below are 4 T cell receptor beta chains sequenced from a single sample in a study of human T cells and chemical hapten exposure. MiXCR was run by TCRdb on the 5' RACE reads, yielding one entry per CDR3 protein. The table shows around 80,000 distinct CDR3 sequences, with more than 15% occurring only once. Total RNA came from unfractionated whole blood. Receptor source: a female donor in good health.

The V gene is TRBV4-1, the J gene TRBJ2-3; TRBD1 aligns across 10 bases. The CDR3 runs 15 residues. Per germline, CDR1 MGHRA and CDR2 YSYEKL. Germline trimming cut 4 bases from V and 6 bases from J; bases unmatched to any gene: 7. The CDR3 loop is CASSPAGDRGDTQYF. The CDR3 DNA sequence: TGCGCCAGCAGCCCCGCCGGGGACAGGGGCGATACGCAGTATTTT.

This clonotype has more than one count but fewer than ten. This chain links TRBV5-1 with TRBJ2-6; a weak D match, TRBD1 (6 bases). Germline CDR1 is SGHRS and CDR2 is YFSETQ. With 3 bases removed from V and 0 bases from J, the gap between germline ends came to 10 bases. The CDR3 is 16 residues long. In DNA, the CDR3 is TGCGCCAGCAGCTGGGACATGAGCTCTGGGGCCAACGTCCTGACTTTC. Its translation is CASSWDMSSGANVLTF. The full variable domain, in which reference TRBV5-1 and TRBJ2-6 provide the parts outside the CDR3, is KAGVTQTPRYLIKTRGQQVTLSCSPISGHRSVSWYQQTPGQGLQFLFEYFSETQRNKGNFPGRFSGRQFSNSRSEMNVSTLELGDSALYLCASSWDMSSGANVLTFGAGSRLTVL.

This clonotype is labeled medium-sized. This chain links TRBV20-1 with TRBJ2-7, with D perhaps TRBD1 (5 bases). Germline CDR1 reads DFQATT; CDR2 reads SNEGSKA (reference sequence). V lost 1 base, J lost 6 bases, and 16 bases lay in between. The CDR3 extends over 14 amino acids. The CDR3 loop reads CSARGGRDHGEQYF. Written as DNA, the CDR3 is TGCAGTGCTAGAGGCGGCAGGGATCATGGCGAGCAGTACTTC.

A remark on this clonotype: Just one base apart from a much larger clone, this may be a read error. For the CDR3, the DNA is TGTGCCAGCAGCTCAAGGGACAGGGGGGGCTACGAGCAGTACTTC. It codes for CASSSRDRGGYEQYF. The chain uses TRBV7-9 and TRBJ2-7; 11 nucleotides align to TRBD1. Germline values: CDR1 SEHNR, CDR2 FQNEAQ (reference sequence). CDR3 length: 15 amino acids. V shed 4 bases and J 3 bases; nucleotides not matched to a gene: 5.